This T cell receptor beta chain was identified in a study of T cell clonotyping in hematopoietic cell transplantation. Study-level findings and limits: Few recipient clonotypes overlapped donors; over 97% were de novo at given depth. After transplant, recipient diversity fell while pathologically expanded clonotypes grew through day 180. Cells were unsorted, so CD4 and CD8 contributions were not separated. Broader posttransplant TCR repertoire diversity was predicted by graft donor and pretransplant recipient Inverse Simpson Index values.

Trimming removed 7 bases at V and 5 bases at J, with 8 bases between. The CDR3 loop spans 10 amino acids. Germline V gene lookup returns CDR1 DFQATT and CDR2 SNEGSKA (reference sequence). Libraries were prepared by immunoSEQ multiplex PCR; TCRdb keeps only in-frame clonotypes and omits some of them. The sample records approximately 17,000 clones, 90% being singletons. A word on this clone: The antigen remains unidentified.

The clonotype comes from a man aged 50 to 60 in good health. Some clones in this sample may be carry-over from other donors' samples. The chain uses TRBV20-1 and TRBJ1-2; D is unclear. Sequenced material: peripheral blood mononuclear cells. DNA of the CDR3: TGCAGTGTATTCGAGTATGGCTACACCTTC. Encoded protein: CSVFEYGYTF.